This is a list of T cell receptor beta chains from one sample in a study of T-cell reconstitution after alpha-beta-depleted transplantation in children. TCRdb analysed the PCR reads with MiXCR anew, one entry per CDR3 protein. The table shows a few hundred thousand distinct CDR3 sequences, with about a tenth occurring only once. This specimen consisted of PBMCs from the stem cell graft donor, obtained from the stem cell graft. These TCRs come from a human donor who donated a stem cell graft to a child with acute lymphoblastic leukemia. CDR3s include the opening cysteine and the closing phenylalanine or tryptophan. D genes are given only for firm matches. Part of the rows lack a size; the others show once, few, many or a class for expanded clones.

-	-	TRBV6-5	TRBJ2-7	CASSYPVVGESEQYF	TGTGCCAGCAGTTACCCTGTGGTTGGGGAGAGCGAGCAGTACTTC
-	few	TRBV19	TRBJ2-2	CASRLSQRANTGELFF	TGTGCCAGTAGGCTCTCCCAACGTGCGAACACCGGGGAGCTGTTTTTT
-	few	TRBV20-1	TRBJ2-7	CSAQSDAAYEQYF	TGCAGTGCCCAATCGGACGCTGCCTACGAGCAGTACTTC
TRBD2	-	TRBV29-1	TRBJ2-7	CSVGTSGTEQYF	TGCAGCGTCGGGACTAGCGGGACCGAGCAGTACTTC
TRBD1	many	TRBV6-1	TRBJ1-5	CASSRQGAGQPQHF	TGTGCCAGCAGTCGACAGGGGGCCGGACAGCCCCAGCATTTT
-	few	TRBV7-9	TRBJ2-7	CASSFGSPPYEQYF	TGTGCCAGCAGCTTCGGTTCACCCCCCTACGAGCAGTACTTC
TRBD1	many	TRBV7-9	TRBJ2-2	CASSAGQGASGGELFF	TGTGCCAGCAGCGCCGGACAGGGGGCTTCAGGCGGGGAGCTGTTTTTT
-	few	TRBV4-3	TRBJ1-2	CASSHRTGDGYTF	TGCGCCAGCAGCCACCGGACGGGTGATGGCTACACCTTC
-	many	TRBV5-1	TRBJ2-3	CASSFSTDTQYF	TGCGCCAGCAGCTTCAGCACAGATACGCAGTATTTT
-	many	TRBV9	TRBJ1-2	CASSDGANYGYTF	TGTGCCAGCAGCGACGGCGCCAACTATGGCTACACCTTC
-	many	TRBV5-4	TRBJ2-2	CASSPGGTSTGELFF	TGTGCCAGCAGCCCGGGTGGGACTTCCACCGGGGAGCTGTTTTTT
-	-	TRBV3-1	TRBJ2-1	CASSQIGTFHNEQFF	TGTGCCAGCAGCCAGATCGGGACCTTTCACAATGAGCAGTTCTTC
TRBD2	few	TRBV27	TRBJ2-7	CASSSRRTSGRIPDEQYF	TGTGCCAGCAGTTCTCGGAGGACTAGCGGGAGGATTCCGGACGAGCAGTACTTC